This entry is about one TCR beta chain. The length of the CDR3 is 11 residues. CDR1 DFQATT and CDR2 SNEGSKA come from the germline V gene (reference sequence). V was clipped by 0 bases and J by 9 bases, with 9 bases between them. This sample was included in a study of early stage breast cancer tumors. Clones were sequenced by immunoSEQ multiplex PCR, and TCRdb holds only the in-frame ones, with some missing. In the table there are just over 70,000 clones, around 80% of which are singletons. The clonotype was recovered from a person between 60 and 69 years old with breast cancer. The chain joins TRBV20-1 to TRBJ2-7; D possibly corresponds to TRBD2 (6 bases). Sequences were obtained from blood. CDR3 in amino acids: CSARDRGVQYF. In DNA form, the CDR3 reads TGCAGTGCTAGAGATCGCGGGGTGCAGTACTTC.